Below are 6 T cell receptor beta chains sequenced from a single sample in a study of blood T cells in healthy people across ages (dated by TCRdb to 2014 to 2015). The library was built by means of 5' RACE. The run used an Illumina HiSeq 2500. A second 7 to 11 cycle PCR used a sample-barcoded 5' primer and a J-beta primer mix. Using fastp at Q25 and MiXCR, TCRdb reprocessed the public reads and kept productive beta chains. Records with the same CDR3 protein are collapsed into one entry carrying the most frequent genes and DNA. The sample profile shows around 1.7 million distinct CDR3 sequences; 28% of them were found once. Of the sample, about 8% falls within the top ten clones. Source material: blood. These receptor sequences come from a woman aged 25 to 39 in good health.

This clonotype was seen more than once but under ten times. The V call is TRBV20-1, the J call TRBJ2-5; 8 nucleotides line up with TRBD1. Trimming took 6 bases from V and 5 from J; bases not matched to a gene: 11. The germline gives CDR1 DFQATT, CDR2 SNEGSKA (reference sequence). This CDR3 region has 14 residues. CDR3 region: CSARGPRGYETQYF. The CDR3 bases are TGCAGTGCCAGGGGGCCTAGGGGCTATGAGACCCAGTACTTC.

Regarding this clonotype: This could be a read error, since a much larger clone is one nucleotide away. The rearrangement joins TRBV6-5 to TRBJ2-1; D is perhaps TRBD1 (8 bases). CDR3 length equals 18 residues. The V gene's germline CDR1 is MNHEY and CDR2 SVGAGI. CDR3 protein: CASSYLNPQGGAYNGQFF. CDR3 bases: TGTGCCAGCAGTTACTTGAACCCACAGGGGGGGGCCTACAATGGGCAGTTCTTC.

This clonotype turned up a few times. This chain links TRBV12-3 or TRBV12-4 with TRBJ2-3, with 7 bases aligning to TRBD2. The CDR3 extends over 14 amino acids. V lost 6 bases, J lost 0 bases, and 3 bases stayed unmatched. The CDR3 DNA reads as TGTGCCAGCAGGGTCGGGGGGAGCACAGATACGCAGTATTTT. It encodes CASRVGGSTDTQYF.

The chain uses TRBV7-3 and TRBJ2-1; possible D gene TRBD2, 6 bases. Germline V gene lookup returns CDR1 SGHTA and CDR2 FQGTGA. The V and J ends lost 9 bases and 8 bases respectively, with 11 bases between them. The CDR3 has 11 residues. The CDR3 DNA reads as TGTGCCAGGTCGGGGGAGGATGAGCAGTTCTTC. This encodes CARSGEDEQFF.

This rearrangement joins TRBV4-3 to TRBJ2-2; no clear D. Germline V gene sequence: CDR1 LGHNA, CDR2 YSLEER. The CDR3 runs to 16 residues. The V and J ends lost 0 bases and 1 base respectively, with 9 bases between them. The DNA of the CDR3 is TGCGCCAGCAGCCAAGAGATAAATATGAACACCGGGGAGCTGTTTTTT. Translated, it gives CASSQEINMNTGELFF.

Only a few counts were recorded for this clonotype. The chain couples TRBV5-1 to TRBJ2-5; D is unresolved. The CDR3 spans 14 residues. Trimming took 3 bases from V and 3 from J, leaving 12 bases between them. Germline CDR1 is SGHRS and CDR2 is YFSETQ. For the CDR3, the DNA is TGCGCCAGCAGCTCCCTTCGCGAGGAAGAGACCCAGTACTTC. Encoded protein: CASSSLREEETQYF.